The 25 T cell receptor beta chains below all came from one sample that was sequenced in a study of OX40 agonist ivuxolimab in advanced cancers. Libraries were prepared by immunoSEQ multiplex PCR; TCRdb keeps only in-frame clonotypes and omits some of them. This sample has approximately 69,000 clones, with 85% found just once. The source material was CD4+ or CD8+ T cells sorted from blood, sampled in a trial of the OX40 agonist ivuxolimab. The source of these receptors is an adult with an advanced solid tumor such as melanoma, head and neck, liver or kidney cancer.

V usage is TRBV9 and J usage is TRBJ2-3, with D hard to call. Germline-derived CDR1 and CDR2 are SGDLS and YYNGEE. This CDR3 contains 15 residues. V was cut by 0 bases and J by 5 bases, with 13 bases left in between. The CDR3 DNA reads TGTGCCAGCAGCGTAGTAGGTCGGAGTGGAGATACGCAGTATTTT. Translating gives CASSVVGRSGDTQYF.

DNA of the CDR3: TGTGCCAGCAGTGAGCGGCCGGCAGTTTCACCCCTCCACTTT. The encoded protein is CASSERPAVSPLHF. The chain combines TRBV25-1 with TRBJ1-6; the D is unclear. Trimming shortened V by 3 bases and J by 9 bases, and 12 bases separated the two germline ends. Germline V gene lookup returns CDR1 MGHDK and CDR2 SYGVNS. CDR3 length equals 14 residues.

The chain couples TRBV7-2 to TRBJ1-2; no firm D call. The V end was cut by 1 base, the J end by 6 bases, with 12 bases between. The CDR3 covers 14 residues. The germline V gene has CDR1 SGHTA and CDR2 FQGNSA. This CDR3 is CASSLDVASDGYTF. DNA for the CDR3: TGTGCCAGCAGCTTAGACGTCGCGTCGGATGGCTACACCTTC. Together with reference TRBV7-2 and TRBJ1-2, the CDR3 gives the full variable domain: GAGVSQSPSNKVTEKGKDVELRCDPISGHTALYWYRQSLGQGLEFLIYFQGNSAPDKSGLPSDRFSAERTGGSVSTLTIQRTQQEDSAVYLCASSLDVASDGYTFGSGTRLTVV.

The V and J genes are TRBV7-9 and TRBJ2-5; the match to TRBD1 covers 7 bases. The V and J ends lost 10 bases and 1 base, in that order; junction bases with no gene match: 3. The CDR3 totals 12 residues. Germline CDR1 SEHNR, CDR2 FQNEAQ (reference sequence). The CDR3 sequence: CATAGGQETQYF. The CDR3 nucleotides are TGTGCCACCGCAGGGGGCCAAGAGACCCAGTACTTC.

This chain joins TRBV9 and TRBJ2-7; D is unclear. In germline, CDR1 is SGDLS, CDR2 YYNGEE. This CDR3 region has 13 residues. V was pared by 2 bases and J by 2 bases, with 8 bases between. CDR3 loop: CASSVHGTYEQYF. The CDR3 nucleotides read TGTGCCAGCAGCGTGCATGGAACCTACGAGCAGTACTTC.

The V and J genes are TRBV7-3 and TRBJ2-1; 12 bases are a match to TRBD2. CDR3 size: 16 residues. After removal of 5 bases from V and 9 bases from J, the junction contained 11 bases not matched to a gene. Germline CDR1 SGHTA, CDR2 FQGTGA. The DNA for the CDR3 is TGTGCCAGCAGCGCCATCGCTAGCGGGAGGGCGGTTGAGCAGTTCTTC. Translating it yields CASSAIASGRAVEQFF.

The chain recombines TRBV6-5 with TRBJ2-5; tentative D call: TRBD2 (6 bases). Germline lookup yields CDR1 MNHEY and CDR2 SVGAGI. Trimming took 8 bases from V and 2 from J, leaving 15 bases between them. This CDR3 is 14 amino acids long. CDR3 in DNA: TGTGCCAGCGGGGGACTGGGCGGGCAAGAGACCCAGTACTTC. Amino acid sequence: CASGGLGGQETQYF.

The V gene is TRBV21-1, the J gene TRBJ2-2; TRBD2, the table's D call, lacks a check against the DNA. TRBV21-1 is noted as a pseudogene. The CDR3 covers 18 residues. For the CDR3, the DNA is TGTGCCAGCAGCTCCTATGGCCTAGCGGGAGAGTACACCGGGGAGCTGTTTTTT. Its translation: CASSSYGLAGEYTGELFF.

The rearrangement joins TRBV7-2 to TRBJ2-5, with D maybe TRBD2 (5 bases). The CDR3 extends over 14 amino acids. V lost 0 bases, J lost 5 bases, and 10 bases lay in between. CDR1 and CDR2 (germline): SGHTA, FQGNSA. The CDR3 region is CASSLAGGAETQYF. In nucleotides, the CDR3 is TGTGCCAGCAGCTTAGCCGGAGGAGCGGAGACCCAGTACTTC.

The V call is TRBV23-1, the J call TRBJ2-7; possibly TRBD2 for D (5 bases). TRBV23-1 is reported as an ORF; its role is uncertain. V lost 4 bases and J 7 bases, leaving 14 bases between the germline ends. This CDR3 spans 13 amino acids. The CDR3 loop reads CASSPLGPGEQYF. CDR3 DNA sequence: TGCGCCAGCAGTCCCCTCGGTCCGGGAGAGCAGTACTTC.

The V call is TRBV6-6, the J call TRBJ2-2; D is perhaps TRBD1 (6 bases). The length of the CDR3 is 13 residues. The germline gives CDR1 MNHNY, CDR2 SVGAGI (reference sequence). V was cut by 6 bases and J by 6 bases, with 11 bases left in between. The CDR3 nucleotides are TGTGCCAGCAGATCCAGGGGTGCCGGGGAGCTGTTTTTT. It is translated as CASRSRGAGELFF.

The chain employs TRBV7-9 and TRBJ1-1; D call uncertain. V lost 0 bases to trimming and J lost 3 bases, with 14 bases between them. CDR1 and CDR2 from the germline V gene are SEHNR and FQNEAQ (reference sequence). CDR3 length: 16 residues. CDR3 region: CASSLALRADDTEAFF. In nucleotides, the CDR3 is TGTGCCAGCAGCTTAGCCCTGAGGGCAGACGACACTGAAGCTTTCTTT.

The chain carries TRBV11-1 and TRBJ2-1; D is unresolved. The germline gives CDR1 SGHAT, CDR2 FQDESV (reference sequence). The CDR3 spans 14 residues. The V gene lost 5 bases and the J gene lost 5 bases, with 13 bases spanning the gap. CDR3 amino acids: CASSPSGYNNEQFF. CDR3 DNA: TGTGCCAGCAGCCCGTCCGGATACAACAATGAGCAGTTCTTC.

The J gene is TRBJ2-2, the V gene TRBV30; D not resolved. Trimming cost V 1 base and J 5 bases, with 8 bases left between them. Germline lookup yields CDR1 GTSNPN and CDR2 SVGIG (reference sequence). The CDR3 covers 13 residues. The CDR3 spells CAWSAVVTGELFF. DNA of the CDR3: TGTGCCTGGAGTGCCGTAGTAACCGGGGAGCTGTTTTTT.

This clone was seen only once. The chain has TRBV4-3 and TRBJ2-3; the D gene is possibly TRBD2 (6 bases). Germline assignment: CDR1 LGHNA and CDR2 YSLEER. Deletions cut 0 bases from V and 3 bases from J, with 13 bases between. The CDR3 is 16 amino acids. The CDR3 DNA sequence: TGCGCCAGCAGCCAAGAGCCTGCTGCGGGGACAGATACGCAGTATTTT. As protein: CASSQEPAAGTDTQYF.

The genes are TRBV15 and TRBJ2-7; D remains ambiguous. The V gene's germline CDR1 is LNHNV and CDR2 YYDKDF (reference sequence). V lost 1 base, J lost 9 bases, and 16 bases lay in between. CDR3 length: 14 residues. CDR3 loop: CATSRVRSDHGQYF. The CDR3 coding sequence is TGTGCCACCAGCAGAGTGAGGAGCGACCACGGGCAGTACTTC.

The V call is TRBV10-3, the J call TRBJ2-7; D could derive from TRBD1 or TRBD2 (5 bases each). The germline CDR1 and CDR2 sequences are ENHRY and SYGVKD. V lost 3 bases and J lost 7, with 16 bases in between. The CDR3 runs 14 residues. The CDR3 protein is CAISEVRDRGEQYV. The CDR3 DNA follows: TGTGCCATCAGTGAAGTTAGGGACCGAGGGGAGCAGTACGTC.

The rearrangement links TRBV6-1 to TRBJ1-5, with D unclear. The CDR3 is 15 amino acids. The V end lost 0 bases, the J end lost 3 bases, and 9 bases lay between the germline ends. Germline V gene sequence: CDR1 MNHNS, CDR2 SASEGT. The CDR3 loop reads CASSEALRYNQPQHF. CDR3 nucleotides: TGTGCCAGCAGTGAAGCGCTACGGTACAATCAGCCCCAGCATTTT.

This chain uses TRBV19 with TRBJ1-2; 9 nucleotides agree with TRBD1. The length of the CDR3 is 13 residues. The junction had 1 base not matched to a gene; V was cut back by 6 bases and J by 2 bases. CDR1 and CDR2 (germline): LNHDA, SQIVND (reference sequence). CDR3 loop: CASRGTGNYGYTF. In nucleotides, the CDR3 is TGTGCCAGTAGGGGGACAGGGAACTATGGCTACACCTTC.

CDR3 DNA: TGCGCCAGCAGCCTCCGGGACAGTCCCTACGAGCAGTACTTC. Translating gives CASSLRDSPYEQYF. The rearrangement uses TRBV4-1 and TRBJ2-7; 7 bases line up with TRBD1. Germline V lookup: CDR1 MGHRA, CDR2 YSYEKL. J gave up 2 bases and V 4 bases, and 5 bases lay outside the gene matches. The CDR3 totals 14 residues.

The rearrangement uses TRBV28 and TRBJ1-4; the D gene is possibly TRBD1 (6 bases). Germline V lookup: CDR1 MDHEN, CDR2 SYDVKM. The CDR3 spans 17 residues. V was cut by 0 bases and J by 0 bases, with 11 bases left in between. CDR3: CASSLWARGTTNEKLFF. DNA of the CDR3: TGTGCCAGCAGTTTATGGGCCAGGGGAACAACTAATGAAAAACTGTTTTTT.

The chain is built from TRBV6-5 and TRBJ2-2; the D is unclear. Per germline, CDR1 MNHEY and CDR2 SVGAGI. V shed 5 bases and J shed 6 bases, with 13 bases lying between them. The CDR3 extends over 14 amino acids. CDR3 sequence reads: CASSEGDGPGELFF. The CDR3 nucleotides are TGTGCCAGCAGTGAAGGAGACGGACCCGGGGAGCTGTTTTTT.

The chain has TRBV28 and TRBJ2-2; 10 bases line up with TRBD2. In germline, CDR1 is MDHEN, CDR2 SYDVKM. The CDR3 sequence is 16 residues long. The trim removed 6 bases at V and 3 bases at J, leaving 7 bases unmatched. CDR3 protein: CASSTLAGEHTGELFF. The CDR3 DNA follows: TGTGCCAGCAGCACTCTAGCGGGAGAACACACCGGGGAGCTGTTTTTT.

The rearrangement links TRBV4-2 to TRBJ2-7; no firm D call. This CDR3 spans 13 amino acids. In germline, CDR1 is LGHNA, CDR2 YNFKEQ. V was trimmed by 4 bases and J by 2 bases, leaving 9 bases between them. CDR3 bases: TGTGCCAGCAGCCTAAGACGTCCCTACGAGCAGTACTTC. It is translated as CASSLRRPYEQYF.

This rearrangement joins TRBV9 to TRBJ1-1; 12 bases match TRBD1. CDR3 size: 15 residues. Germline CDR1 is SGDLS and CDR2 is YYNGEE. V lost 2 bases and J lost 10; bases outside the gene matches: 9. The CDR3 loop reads CASSVDGTGGGRAFF. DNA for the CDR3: TGTGCCAGCAGCGTCGACGGGACAGGGGGCGGGCGAGCTTTCTTT.